Shown below are 2 T cell receptor beta chains from a single sample sequenced in a study of CD8 T cells in ankylosing spondylitis. Via MiXCR, TCRdb re-called the 5' RACE reads, giving one row per CDR3 protein. The data contain 150,000 to 200,000 distinct CDR3 sequences, 15% to 20% of them singletons. Sequencing input: blood, either unsorted or a sorted T cell fraction (not recorded which). The receptors originated from a male donor aged 10 to 35 with ankylosing spondylitis or in good health (not recorded which).

This clonotype was picked up many times. The chain joins TRBV12-3 or TRBV12-4 to TRBJ2-1, with D uncertain. The CDR3 spans 11 residues. V was trimmed by 6 bases and J by 9 bases, leaving 9 bases between them. CDR3 bases: TGTGCCAGCAGCCCCCGCACTGAGCAGTTCTTC. Its translation is CASSPRTEQFF.

This clonotype was detected many times. This rearrangement joins TRBV5-1 to TRBJ2-2; no clear D. The CDR3 is made up of 14 amino acids. CDR1 is SGHRS, CDR2 YFSETQ, per germline. Between the trimmed V and J ends, which lost 4 bases and 6 bases, there was a span of 13 bases. The CDR3 region is CASSLDTEAGELFF. Here the CDR3 DNA reads TGCGCCAGCAGCCTGGATACCGAGGCCGGGGAGCTGTTTTTT. Together with reference TRBV5-1 and TRBJ2-2, the CDR3 gives the full variable domain: KAGVTQTPRYLIKTRGQQVTLSCSPISGHRSVSWYQQTPGQGLQFLFEYFSETQRNKGNFPGRFSGRQFSNSRSEMNVSTLELGDSALYLCASSLDTEAGELFFGEGSRLTVL.